This T cell receptor beta chain originates from a study of T cell responses to AZD1222 COVID-19 vaccine (TCRdb year 2021). For context, the study as a whole: Because spike-specific TCR depth and breadth did not differ between the two schedules, AZD1222 recipients who got a second dose at roughly 4 weeks were pooled with those who got a second dose at roughly 12 weeks. Trial participants were enrolled by age into 18-55, 56-69 and 70-plus year subgroups, with about 150, 28 and 57 TCR-sequenced participants respectively. TCR sequencing was performed for 230 to 250 trial participants, of whom 200 to 210 were given two doses of AZD1222 and roughly 25 were given two doses of MenACWY control vaccine.

The investigation overall reported the following: In the small 56-69-year group, the increase in depth fell short of significance, most likely because of low power. Vaccine-associated CD4 TCRs spanned the whole spike protein, with dominant responses in regions 160-218 and 743-854. Most participants were white British and females outnumbered males, and the authors suggested that clonal diversity may have been underestimated. Reportedly, almost half of the unique spike-specific TCRs recognized epitopes lying outside the regions that are mutated in the B.1.351 and B.1.1.7 variants. After two AZD1222 doses, both the breadth and the depth of spike-specific TCRs were significantly higher than at day 0 and than in MenACWY recipients. Because no day 14 peak-response samples were available, the repertoires could be characterized only after the peak T cell response. Conclusions about previously exposed vaccinees were limited because only six AZD1222 recipients were SARS-CoV-2 seropositive at baseline.

The CDR3 regions of human TCRbeta chains were analyzed by immunosequencing. As for how the authors treated the data: Repertoire TCRs were checked for matches against a reference library of SARS-CoV-2-specific TCRs that had been generated using the MIRA antigen-specificity platform. Breadth was defined as the fraction of unique TCRs that were SARS-CoV-2-associated. Depth was defined as the fraction of total T cells that were SARS-CoV-2-associated. Using the MIRA data, each spike-specific TCR was assigned both to the spike region to which the TCR was reactive and to a CD4 or CD8 class. Log10-transformed breadth and depth values were compared by one-way ANOVA with Sidak's multiple comparisons tests. The table was pulled from immuneACCESS by TCRdb, which kept in-frame rearrangements only. Such tables lose some clones; where checked, under half of the loss comes from unresolved V genes, and the rest has no known cause. D and trimming were read from the DNA, whereas the V and J calls and clone size are those reported in that table. The sample has fewer than 120,000 clones on record, less than 95% of them singletons. Of the sample, roughly 7.8% is held by the ten largest clones.

In the paper's terms, the time point label means: baseline before first vaccination. Vaccinee samples were obtained from the UK trials COV001 and COV002, which included a single-blind randomized controlled phase 2/3 trial of AZD1222 (ChAdOx1 nCoV-19) in healthy adults. For TCRbeta chain sequencing, PBMC samples were collected from trial participants at day 0 and at day 28 after the second dose. Comments on this clone: Its target antigen remains unknown. One junction end disagrees with the germline gene, perhaps due to a read error.

This receptor was identified in an adult in good health. This specimen was peripheral blood, taken on day 0 of AZD1222 vaccination.

The CDR3 region has the sequence CASSSGQSYGQYF. In nucleotides, the sequence is TGTGCCAGCAGTTCAGGACAGTCCTACGGGCAGTACTTC. This chain joins TRBV28 to TRBJ2-7, and possibly TRBD1, on 6 matching bases. The CDR3 runs 13 amino acids, cysteine and phenylalanine included. The entry retains the CDR3 DNA only, 39 bases that are in frame from base 1. The germline V gene supplies CDR1 MDHEN and CDR2 SYDVKM.